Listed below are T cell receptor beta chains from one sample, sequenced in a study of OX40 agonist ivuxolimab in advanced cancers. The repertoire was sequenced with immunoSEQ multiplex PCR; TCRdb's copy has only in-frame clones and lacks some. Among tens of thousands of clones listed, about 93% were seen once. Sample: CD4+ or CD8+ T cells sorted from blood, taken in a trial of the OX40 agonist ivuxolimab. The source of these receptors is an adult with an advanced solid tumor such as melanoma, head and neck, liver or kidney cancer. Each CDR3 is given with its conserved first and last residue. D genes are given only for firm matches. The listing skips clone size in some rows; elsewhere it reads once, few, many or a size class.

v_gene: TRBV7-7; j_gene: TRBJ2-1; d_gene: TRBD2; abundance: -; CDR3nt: TGTGCCAGCAGCCCGACTAGCGGAACCTACAATGAGCAGTTCTTC; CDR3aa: CASSPTSGTYNEQFF
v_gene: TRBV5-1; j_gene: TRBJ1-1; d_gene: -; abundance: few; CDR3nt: TGCGCCAGCAGCTTGATCCCTAGAACCCAACCTGTGACTGTGGCTTTCTTT; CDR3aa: CASSLIPRTQPVTVAFF
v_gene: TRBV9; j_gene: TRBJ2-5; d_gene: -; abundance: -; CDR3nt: TGTGCCAGCAGCGTAGAGGGCAGAACCCAAGAGACCCAGTACTTC; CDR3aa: CASSVEGRTQETQYF
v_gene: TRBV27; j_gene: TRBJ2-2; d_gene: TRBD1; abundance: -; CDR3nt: TGTGCCAGCCGGGGACAGGGGGCGTTTGCCGGGGAGCTGTTTTTT; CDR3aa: CASRGQGAFAGELFF
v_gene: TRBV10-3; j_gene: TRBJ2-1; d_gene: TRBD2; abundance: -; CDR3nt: TGTGCCATCAGTGATGACACTAGCGGACGGTCGGACAATGAGCAGTTCTTC; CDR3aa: CAISDDTSGRSDNEQFF
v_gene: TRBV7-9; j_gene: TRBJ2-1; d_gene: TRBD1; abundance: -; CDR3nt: TGTGCCATCCTACCCGGGACAGGGGATCTAGGTGAGCAGTTCTTC; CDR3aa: CAILPGTGDLGEQFF
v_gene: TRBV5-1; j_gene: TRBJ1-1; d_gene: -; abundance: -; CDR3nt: TGCGCCAGCAGTCTCGACACGGGGAACACTGAAGCTTTCTTT; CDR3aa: CASSLDTGNTEAFF
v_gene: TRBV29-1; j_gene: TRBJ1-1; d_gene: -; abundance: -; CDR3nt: TGCAGCGTTGAAGGTGATGGGGCTGAAGCTTTCTTT; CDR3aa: CSVEGDGAEAFF
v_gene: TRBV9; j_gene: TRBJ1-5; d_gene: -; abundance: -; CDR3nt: TGTGCCAGCAGCAGAGAGGGTCAGCCCCAGCATTTT; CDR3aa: CASSREGQPQHF
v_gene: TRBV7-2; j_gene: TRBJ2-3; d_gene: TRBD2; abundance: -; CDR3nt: TGTGCCAGCAGCCCCCAGGGACTAGACACAGATACGCAGTATTTT; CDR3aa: CASSPQGLDTDTQYF
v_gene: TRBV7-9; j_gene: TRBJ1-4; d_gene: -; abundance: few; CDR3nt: TGTGCCAGCAGCTTAATGTTAGGAGAAAAACTGTTTTTT; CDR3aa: CASSLMLGEKLFF
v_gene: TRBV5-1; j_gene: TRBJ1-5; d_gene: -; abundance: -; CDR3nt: TGCGCCAGCAGCCCTCTGGGGGAGCAGCCCCAGCATTTT; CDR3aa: CASSPLGEQPQHF
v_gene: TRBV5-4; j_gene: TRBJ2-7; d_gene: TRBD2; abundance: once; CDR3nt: TGTGCCAGCAGCCCAAAGGGGAGGGGCGGCTACGAGCAGTACTTC; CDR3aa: CASSPKGRGGYEQYF
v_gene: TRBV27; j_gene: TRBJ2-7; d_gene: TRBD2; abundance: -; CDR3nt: TGTGCCAGCAGTTCTGTAGCGGGAGGGTCCAACGAGCAGTACTTC; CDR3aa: CASSSVAGGSNEQYF
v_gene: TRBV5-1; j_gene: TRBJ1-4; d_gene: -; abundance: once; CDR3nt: TGCGCCAGCAGCTTTATCACTAATGAAAAACTGTTTTTT; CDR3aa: CASSFITNEKLFF
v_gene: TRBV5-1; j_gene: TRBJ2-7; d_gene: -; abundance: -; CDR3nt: TGCGCCAGCAGCTTGGGGGGGACCCCCTACGAGCAGTACTTC; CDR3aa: CASSLGGTPYEQYF
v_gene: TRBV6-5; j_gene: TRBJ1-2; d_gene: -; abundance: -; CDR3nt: TGTGCCACCCCGCTTGTTTCAAAGAACGGGGGCTACACCTTC; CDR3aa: CATPLVSKNGGYTF
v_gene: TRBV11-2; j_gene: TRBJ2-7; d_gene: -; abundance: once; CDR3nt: TGTGCCAGCAGCTCATTGAGACATGCCTACGAGCAGTACTTC; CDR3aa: CASSSLRHAYEQYF
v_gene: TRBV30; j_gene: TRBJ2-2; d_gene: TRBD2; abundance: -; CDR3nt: TGTGCCTGGAGGACTAGCGGGAACACCGGGGAGCTGTTTTTT; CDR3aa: CAWRTSGNTGELFF
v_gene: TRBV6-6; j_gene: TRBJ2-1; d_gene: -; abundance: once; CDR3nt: TGTGCCAGCAGTTTAGGCGACAATGAGCAGTTCTTC; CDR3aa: CASSLGDNEQFF
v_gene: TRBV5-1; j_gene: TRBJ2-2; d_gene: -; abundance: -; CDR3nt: TGCGCCAGCAGCCGGGGAGGCAACACCGGGGAGCTGTTTTTT; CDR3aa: CASSRGGNTGELFF
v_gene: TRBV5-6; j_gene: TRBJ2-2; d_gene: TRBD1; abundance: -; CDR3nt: TGTGCCAGCAGACAGGGGGCGAACACCGGGGAGCTGTTTTTT; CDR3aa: CASRQGANTGELFF
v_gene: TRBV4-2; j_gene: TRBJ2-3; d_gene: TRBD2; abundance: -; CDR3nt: TGTGCCAGCAGCCAAGATCCTAGCGGGGGTCGTACGCAGTATTTT; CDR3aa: CASSQDPSGGRTQYF
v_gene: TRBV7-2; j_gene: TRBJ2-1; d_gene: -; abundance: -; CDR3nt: TGTGCCAGCAGCTTAGGGGTGACTCTCGGTGTTGAGCAGTTCTTC; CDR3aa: CASSLGVTLGVEQFF
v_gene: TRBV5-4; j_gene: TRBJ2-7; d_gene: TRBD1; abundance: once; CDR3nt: TGTGCCAGCAGCATAGATACCGGGACAGGGAGCTCCTACGAGCAGTACTTC; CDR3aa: CASSIDTGTGSSYEQYF
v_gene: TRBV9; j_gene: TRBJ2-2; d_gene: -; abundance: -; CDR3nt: TGTGCCAGCAGCGTAGCTTCCCAGAACACCGGGGAGCTGTTTTTT; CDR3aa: CASSVASQNTGELFF
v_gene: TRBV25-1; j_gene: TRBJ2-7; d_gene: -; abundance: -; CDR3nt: TGTGCCAGCAGTGATCCTCGCCGGGACAAGGACGAGCAGTACTTC; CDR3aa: CASSDPRRDKDEQYF
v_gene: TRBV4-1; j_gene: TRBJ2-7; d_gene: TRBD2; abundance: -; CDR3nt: TGCGCCAGCAGCCAAGATTCGGGACTACTAACCTACGAGCAGTACTTC; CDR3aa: CASSQDSGLLTYEQYF
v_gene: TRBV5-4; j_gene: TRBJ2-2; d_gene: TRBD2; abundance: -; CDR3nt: TGTGCCAGCAGCTGGGGACTAGCGGGGAACACCGGGGAGCTGTTTTTT; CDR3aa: CASSWGLAGNTGELFF
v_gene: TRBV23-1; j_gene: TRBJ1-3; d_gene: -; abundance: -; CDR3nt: TGCGCCAGCAGTCAGCAGGGACGGACCTGCAGTTCTGGAAACACCATATATTTT; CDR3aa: CASSQQGRTCSSGNTIYF
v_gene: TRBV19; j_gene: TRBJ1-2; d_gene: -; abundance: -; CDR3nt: TGTGCCAGGCCGGGGGGTACATTCTGCTTC; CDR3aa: CARPGGTFCF
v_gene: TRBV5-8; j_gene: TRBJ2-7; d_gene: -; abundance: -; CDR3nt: TGTGCCAGCAGCTTGGACAGGGCGGAAGACGAGCAGTACTTC; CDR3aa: CASSLDRAEDEQYF
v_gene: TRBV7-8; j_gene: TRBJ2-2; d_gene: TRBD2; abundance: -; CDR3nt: TGTGCCAGCAGCCACGGACTAGCGGGATACGCGAACACCGGGGAGCTGTTTTTT; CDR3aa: CASSHGLAGYANTGELFF
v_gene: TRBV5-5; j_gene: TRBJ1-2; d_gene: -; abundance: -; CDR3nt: TGTGCCAGCAGCTTACCTGGGGTCTATGGCTACACCTTC; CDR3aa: CASSLPGVYGYTF
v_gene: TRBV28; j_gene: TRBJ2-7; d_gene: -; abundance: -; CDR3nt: TGTGCCAGCAGTTTACGGGCAGGGAGAAACTACGAGCAGTACTTC; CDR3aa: CASSLRAGRNYEQYF
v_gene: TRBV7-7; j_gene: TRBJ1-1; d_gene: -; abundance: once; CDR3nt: TGTGCCAGCAGCGCCGGACTGAACACTGAAGCTTTCTTT; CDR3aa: CASSAGLNTEAFF
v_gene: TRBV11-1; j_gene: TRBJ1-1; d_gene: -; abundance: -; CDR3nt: TGTGCCAGCAGCACGGACGCGAACACTGAAGCTTTCTTT; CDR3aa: CASSTDANTEAFF
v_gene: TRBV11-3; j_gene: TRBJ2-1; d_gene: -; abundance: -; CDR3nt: TGTGCCAGCAGCCCAGGGGTGAGCTCCTACAATGAGCAGTTCTTC; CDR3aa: CASSPGVSSYNEQFF
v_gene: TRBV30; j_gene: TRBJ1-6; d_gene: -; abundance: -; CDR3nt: TGTGCCTGGAGTGGACAAAATAATTCACCCCTCCACTTT; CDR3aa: CAWSGQNNSPLHF
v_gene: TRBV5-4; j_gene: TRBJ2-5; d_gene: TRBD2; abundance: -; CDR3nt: TGTGCCAGCAGCATTAAGAGCTTAGGGGAGGGGGAGACCCAGTACTTC; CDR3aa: CASSIKSLGEGETQYF
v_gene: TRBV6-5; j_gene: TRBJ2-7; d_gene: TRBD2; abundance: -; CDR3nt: TGTGCCAGCAGTTACGGTGCGGCGGGAGGTCCCTACGAGCAGTACTTC; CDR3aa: CASSYGAAGGPYEQYF
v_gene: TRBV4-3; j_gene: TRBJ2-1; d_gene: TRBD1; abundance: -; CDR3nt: TGCGCCAGCAGCCAAGATGGGACAGTCTACAATGAGCAGTTCTTC; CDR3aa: CASSQDGTVYNEQFF
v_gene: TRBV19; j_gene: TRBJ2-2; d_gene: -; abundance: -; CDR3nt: TGTGCCAGCTCTCCCGGGACGGTGGGCACCGGGGAGCTGTTTTTT; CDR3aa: CASSPGTVGTGELFF